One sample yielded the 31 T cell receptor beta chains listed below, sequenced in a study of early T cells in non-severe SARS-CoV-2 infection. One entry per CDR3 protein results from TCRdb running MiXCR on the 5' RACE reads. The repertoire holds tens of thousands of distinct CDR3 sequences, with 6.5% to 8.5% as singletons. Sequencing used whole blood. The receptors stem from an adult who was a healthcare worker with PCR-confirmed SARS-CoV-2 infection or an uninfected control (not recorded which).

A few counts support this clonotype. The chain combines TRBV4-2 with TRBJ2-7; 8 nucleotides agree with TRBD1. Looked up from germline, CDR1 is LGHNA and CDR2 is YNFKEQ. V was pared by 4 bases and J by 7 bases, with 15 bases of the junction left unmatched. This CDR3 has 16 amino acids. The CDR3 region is CASSPRADRVLGEQYF. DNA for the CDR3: TGTGCCAGCAGCCCCCGTGCGGACAGGGTATTAGGAGAGCAGTACTTC.

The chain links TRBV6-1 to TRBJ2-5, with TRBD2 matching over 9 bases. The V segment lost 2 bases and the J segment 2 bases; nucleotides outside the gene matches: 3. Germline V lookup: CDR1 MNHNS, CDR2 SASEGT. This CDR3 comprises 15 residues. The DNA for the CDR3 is TGTGCCAGCAGTGAAACGGCGGGAGGGCAAGAGACCCAGTACTTC. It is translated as CASSETAGGQETQYF.

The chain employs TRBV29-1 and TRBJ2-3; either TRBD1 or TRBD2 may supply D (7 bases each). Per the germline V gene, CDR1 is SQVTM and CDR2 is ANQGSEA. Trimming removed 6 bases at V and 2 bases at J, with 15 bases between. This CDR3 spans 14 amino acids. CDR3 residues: CSVAGQLITDTQYF. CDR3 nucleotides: TGCAGCGTAGCGGGACAGCTAATCACAGATACGCAGTATTTT.

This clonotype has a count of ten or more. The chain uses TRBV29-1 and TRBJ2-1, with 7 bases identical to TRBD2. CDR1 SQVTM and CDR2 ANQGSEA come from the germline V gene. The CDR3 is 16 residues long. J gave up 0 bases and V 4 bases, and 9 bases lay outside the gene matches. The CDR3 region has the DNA TGCAGCGTTGTTTTTGGGGGAGGGCCCTCCTACAATGAGCAGTTCTTC. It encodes CSVVFGGGPSYNEQFF.

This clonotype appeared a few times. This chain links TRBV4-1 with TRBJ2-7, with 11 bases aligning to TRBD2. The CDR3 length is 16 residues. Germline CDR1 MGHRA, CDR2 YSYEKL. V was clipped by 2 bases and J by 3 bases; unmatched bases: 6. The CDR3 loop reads CASSQILAGDSYEQYF. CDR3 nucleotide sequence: TGCGCCAGCAGCCAAATACTAGCGGGAGATAGCTACGAGCAGTACTTC.

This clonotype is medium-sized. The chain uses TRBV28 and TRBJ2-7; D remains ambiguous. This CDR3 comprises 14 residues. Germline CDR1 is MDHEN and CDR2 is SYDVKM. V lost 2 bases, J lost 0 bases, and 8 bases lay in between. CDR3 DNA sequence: TGTGCCAGCAGTTTAGGCGGAAGCTCCTACGAGCAGTACTTC. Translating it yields CASSLGGSSYEQYF.

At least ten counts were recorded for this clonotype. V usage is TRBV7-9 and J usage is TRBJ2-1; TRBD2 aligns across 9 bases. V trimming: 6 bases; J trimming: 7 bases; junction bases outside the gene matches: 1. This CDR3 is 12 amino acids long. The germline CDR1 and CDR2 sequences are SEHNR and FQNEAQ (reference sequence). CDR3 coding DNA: TGTGCCAGCAGGCTAGCGGGAAATGAGCAGTTCTTC. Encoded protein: CASRLAGNEQFF.

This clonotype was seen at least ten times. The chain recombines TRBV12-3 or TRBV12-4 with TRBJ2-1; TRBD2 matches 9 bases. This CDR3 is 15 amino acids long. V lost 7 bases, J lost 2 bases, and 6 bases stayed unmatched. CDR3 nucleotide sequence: TGTGCCAGCACTAAGCTAGCGGGACCCTACAATGAGCAGTTCTTC. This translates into CASTKLAGPYNEQFF.

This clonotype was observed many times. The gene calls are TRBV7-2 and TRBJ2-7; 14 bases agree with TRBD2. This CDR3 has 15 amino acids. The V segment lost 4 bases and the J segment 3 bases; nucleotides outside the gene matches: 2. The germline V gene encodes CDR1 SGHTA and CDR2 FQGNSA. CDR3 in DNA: TGTGCCAGCAGCTCGGGACTAGCGGGAGTCTACGAGCAGTACTTC. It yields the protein CASSSGLAGVYEQYF.

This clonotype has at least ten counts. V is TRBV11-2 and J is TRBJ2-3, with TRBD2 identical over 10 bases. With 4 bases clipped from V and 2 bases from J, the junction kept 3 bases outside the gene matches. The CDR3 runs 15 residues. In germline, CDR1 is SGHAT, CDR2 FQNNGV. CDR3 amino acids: CASSSLAGVTDTQYF. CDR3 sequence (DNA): TGTGCCAGCAGCTCGCTAGCGGGAGTCACAGATACGCAGTATTTT.

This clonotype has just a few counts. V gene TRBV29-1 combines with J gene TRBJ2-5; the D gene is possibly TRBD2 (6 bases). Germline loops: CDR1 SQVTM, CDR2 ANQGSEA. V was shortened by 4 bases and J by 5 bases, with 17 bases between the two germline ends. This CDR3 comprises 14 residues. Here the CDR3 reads CSVGSGRAFETQYF. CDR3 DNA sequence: TGCAGCGTTGGTAGCGGCAGGGCCTTTGAGACCCAGTACTTC.

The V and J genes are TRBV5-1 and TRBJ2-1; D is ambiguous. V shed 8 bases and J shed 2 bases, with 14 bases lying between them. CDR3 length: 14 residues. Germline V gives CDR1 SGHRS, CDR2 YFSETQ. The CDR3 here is CASYPRETYNEQFF. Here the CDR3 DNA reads TGCGCCAGTTACCCAAGGGAAACCTACAATGAGCAGTTCTTC.

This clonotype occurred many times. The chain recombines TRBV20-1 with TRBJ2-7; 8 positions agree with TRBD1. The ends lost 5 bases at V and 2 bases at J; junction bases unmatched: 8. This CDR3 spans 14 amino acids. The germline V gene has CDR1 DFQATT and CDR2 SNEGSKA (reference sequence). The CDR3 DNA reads TGCAGTGCTTTCGAGGGACAGGTGACCTACGAGCAGTACTTC. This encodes CSAFEGQVTYEQYF.

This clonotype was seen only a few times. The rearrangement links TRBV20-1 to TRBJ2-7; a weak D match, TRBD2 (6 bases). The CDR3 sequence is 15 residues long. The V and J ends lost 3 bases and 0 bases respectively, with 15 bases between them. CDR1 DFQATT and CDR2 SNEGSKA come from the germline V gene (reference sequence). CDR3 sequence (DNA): TGCAGTGCTAGTGGGGGGTCGGGCAGCTCCTACGAGCAGTACTTC. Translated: CSASGGSGSSYEQYF.

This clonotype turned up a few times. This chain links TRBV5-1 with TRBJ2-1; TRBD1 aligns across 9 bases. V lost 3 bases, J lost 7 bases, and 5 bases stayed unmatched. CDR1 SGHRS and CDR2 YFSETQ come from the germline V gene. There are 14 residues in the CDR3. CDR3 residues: CASSSDRGRNEQFF. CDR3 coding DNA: TGCGCCAGCAGCTCGGACAGGGGTCGTAATGAGCAGTTCTTC. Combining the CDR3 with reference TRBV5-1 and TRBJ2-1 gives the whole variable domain KAGVTQTPRYLIKTRGQQVTLSCSPISGHRSVSWYQQTPGQGLQFLFEYFSETQRNKGNFPGRFSGRQFSNSRSEMNVSTLELGDSALYLCASSSDRGRNEQFFGPGTRLTVL.

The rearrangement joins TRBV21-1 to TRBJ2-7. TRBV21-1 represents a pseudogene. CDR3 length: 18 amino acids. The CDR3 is CASSCQTESTIPSYEQYF. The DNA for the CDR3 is TGTGCCAGCAGCTGTCAGACGGAATCCACTATCCCATCCTACGAGCAGTACTTC.

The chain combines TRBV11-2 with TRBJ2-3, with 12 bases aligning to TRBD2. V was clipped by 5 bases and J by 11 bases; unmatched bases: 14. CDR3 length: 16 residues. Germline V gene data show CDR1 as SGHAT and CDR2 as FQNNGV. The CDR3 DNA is TGTGCCAGCAGCGTCAACCCGAGGACTAGCGGGAAGCTGCAGTATTTT. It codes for CASSVNPRTSGKLQYF.

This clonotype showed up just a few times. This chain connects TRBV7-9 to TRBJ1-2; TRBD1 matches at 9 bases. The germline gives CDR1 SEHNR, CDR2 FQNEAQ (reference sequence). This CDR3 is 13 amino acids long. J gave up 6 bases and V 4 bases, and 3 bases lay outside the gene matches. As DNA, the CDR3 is TGTGCCAGCAGCTACGGGACAGGGAATGGCTACACCTTC. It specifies CASSYGTGNGYTF.

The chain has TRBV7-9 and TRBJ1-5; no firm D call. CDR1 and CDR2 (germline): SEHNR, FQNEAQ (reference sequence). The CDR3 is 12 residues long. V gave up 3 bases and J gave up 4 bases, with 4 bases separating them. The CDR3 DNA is TGTGCCAGCAGCTTGCAGAATCAGCCCCAGCATTTT. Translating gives CASSLQNQPQHF.

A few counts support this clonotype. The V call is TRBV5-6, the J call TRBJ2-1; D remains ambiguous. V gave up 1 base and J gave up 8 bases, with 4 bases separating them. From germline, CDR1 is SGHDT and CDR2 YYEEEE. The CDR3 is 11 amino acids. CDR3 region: CASSLSYEQFF. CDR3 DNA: TGTGCCAGCAGCTTGTCGTATGAGCAGTTCTTC.

CDR3 region: CASSAGTYTEAFF. In DNA form, the CDR3 reads TGCGCCAGCAGCGCCGGGACATACACTGAAGCTTTCTTT. The chain combines TRBV5-1 with TRBJ1-1, with a weak D call TRBD1 (6 bases). Germline CDR1 SGHRS, CDR2 YFSETQ. CDR3 size: 13 residues. Trimming took off 4 bases at V and 3 bases at J, with 10 bases between the two ends.

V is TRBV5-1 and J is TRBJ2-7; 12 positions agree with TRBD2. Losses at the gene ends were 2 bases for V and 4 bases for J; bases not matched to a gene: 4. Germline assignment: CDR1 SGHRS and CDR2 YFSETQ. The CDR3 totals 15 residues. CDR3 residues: CASSLRTSGIYEQYF. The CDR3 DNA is TGCGCCAGCAGCTTACGGACTAGCGGGATTTACGAGCAGTACTTC.

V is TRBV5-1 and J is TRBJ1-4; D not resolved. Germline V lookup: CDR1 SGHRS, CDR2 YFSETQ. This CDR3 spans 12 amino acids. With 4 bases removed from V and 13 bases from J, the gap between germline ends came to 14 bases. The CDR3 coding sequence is TGCGCCAGCAGCCTGGACCGAGGCCGACTGTTTTTT. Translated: CASSLDRGRLFF.

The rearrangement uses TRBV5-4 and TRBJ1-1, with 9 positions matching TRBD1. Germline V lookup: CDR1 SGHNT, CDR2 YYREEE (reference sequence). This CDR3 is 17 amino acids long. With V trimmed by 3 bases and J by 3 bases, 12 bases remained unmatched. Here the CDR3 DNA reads TGTGCCAGCAGCTCCGGGACAGGGTTGGTTATGGACACTGAAGCTTTCTTT. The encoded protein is CASSSGTGLVMDTEAFF.

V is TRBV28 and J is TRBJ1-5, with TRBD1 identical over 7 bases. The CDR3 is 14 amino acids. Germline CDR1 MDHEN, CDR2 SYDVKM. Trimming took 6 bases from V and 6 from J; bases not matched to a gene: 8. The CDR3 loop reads CASRRQGLGQPQHF. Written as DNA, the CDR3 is TGTGCCAGCAGGCGACAGGGTTTGGGTCAGCCCCAGCATTTT.

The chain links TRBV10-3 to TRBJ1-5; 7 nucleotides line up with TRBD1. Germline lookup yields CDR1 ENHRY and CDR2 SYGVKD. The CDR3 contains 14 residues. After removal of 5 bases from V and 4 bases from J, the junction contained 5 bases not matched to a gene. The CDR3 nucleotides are TGTGCCATCAGTCCGGGACAGCTTAATCAGCCCCAGCATTTT. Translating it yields CAISPGQLNQPQHF.

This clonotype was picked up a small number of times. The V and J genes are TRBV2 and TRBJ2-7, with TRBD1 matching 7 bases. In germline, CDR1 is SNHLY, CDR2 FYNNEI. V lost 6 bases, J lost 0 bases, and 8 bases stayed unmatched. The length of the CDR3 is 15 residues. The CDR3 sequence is CASRVTGDVSYEQYF. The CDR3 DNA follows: TGTGCCAGCAGGGTCACAGGGGACGTCTCCTACGAGCAGTACTTC.

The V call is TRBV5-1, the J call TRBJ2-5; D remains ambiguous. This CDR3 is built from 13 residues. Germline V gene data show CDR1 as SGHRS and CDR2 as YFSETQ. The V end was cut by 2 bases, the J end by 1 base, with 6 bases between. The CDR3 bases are TGCGCCAGCAGCTTCCAGGTCCAAGAGACCCAGTACTTC. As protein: CASSFQVQETQYF.

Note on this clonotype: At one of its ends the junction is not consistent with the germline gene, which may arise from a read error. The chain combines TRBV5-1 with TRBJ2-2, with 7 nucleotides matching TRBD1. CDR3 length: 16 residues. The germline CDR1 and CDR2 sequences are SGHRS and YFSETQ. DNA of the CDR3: TGCGCCAACAGCTTGGAACAGGGGCCAAACACCGGGGAGCTGTTTTTT. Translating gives CANSLEQGPNTGELFF.

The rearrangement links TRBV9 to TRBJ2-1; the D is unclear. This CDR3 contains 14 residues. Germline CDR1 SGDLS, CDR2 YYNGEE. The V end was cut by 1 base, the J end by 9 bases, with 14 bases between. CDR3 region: CASSVQDDLGEQFF. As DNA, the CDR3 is TGTGCCAGCAGCGTACAGGACGACTTAGGTGAGCAGTTCTTC.

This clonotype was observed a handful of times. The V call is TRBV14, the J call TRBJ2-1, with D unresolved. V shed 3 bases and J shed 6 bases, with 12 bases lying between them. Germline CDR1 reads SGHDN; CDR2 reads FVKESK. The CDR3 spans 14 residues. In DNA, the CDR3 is TGTGCCAGCAGCCAGGCCCCTTGGGTCAATGAGCAGTTCTTC. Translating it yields CASSQAPWVNEQFF.